These 25 T cell receptor beta chains were sequenced from one sample in a study of glioma-infiltrating T cells after dendritic cell vaccination. The table came from immunoSEQ multiplex PCR; TCRdb's copy has only in-frame clones and leaves some out. Among about 82,000 clones listed, roughly 90% were seen once. The source was blood, collected before dendritic cell vaccination. The receptors come from a human donor with glioblastoma.

Here the CDR3 reads CASSSSGSADTQYF. The CDR3 DNA reads TGCGCCAGCAGCTCTAGCGGGAGCGCAGATACGCAGTATTTT. The V gene is TRBV5-1, the J gene TRBJ2-3; 10 bases are shared with TRBD2. Germline CDR1 is SGHRS and CDR2 is YFSETQ. The CDR3 has 14 residues. With V trimmed by 3 bases and J by 4 bases, 2 bases remained unmatched. The full variable domain, with the rest looked up from reference TRBV5-1 and TRBJ2-3, is KAGVTQTPRYLIKTRGQQVTLSCSPISGHRSVSWYQQTPGQGLQFLFEYFSETQRNKGNFPGRFSGRQFSNSRSEMNVSTLELGDSALYLCASSSSGSADTQYFGPGTRLTVL.

V usage is TRBV7-9 and J usage is TRBJ2-2; a weak D match, TRBD1 (6 bases). The CDR3 loop spans 13 amino acids. V lost 7 bases, J lost 5 bases, and 11 bases lay in between. The V gene's germline CDR1 is SEHNR and CDR2 FQNEAQ (reference sequence). The CDR3 DNA follows: TGTGCCAGCATCCTCAGGGGTACCGGGGAGCTGTTTTTT. It is translated as CASILRGTGELFF.

In its sample, this clone was seen once. CDR3 residues: CASSIQGSYNSPLHF. The CDR3 bases are TGTGCCAGTAGTATACAGGGCTCCTATAATTCACCCCTCCACTTT. The V gene is TRBV19, the J gene TRBJ1-6, with D possibly matching TRBD1 (5 bases). Trimming removed 2 bases at V and 0 bases at J, with 5 bases between. This CDR3 is 15 amino acids long. From germline, CDR1 is LNHDA and CDR2 SQIVND (reference sequence).

This chain links TRBV2 with TRBJ1-1, with 7 bases lining up with TRBD1. Trimming at V came to 5 bases and at J to 0 bases, leaving 3 bases not matched to a gene. CDR1 and CDR2 from the germline V gene are SNHLY and FYNNEI. This CDR3 is built from 14 residues. The CDR3 reads CASSTQGMNTEAFF. In DNA, the CDR3 is TGTGCCAGCAGTACACAGGGGATGAACACTGAAGCTTTCTTT.

This clone was recorded only once. The V and J genes are TRBV30 and TRBJ2-7; D gene unclear. Germline lookup yields CDR1 GTSNPN and CDR2 SVGIG (reference sequence). The CDR3 is made up of 14 amino acids. The V and J ends lost 2 bases and 2 bases respectively, with 13 bases between them. The CDR3 is CAWSRGVEPYEQYF. The DNA for the CDR3 is TGTGCCTGGAGTCGCGGCGTTGAACCCTACGAGCAGTACTTC.

The chain uses TRBV25-1 and TRBJ1-2; D is ambiguous. The CDR3 length is 11 residues. Trimming cost V 5 bases and J 8 bases, with 9 bases left between them. CDR1 is MGHDK and CDR2 is SYGVNS in the germline V gene. The CDR3 sequence: CASSSVLGYTF. The CDR3 bases are TGTGCCAGCAGTTCCGTCTTGGGCTACACCTTC.

The chain is built from TRBV5-1 and TRBJ2-3; 8 nucleotides align to TRBD2. V shed 3 bases, J shed 0 bases, and the junction held 3 bases outside the gene matches. The CDR3 is made up of 15 amino acids. The germline V gene has CDR1 SGHRS and CDR2 YFSETQ. The CDR3 DNA is TGCGCCAGCAGCTCGGGACTAGAAAGCACAGATACGCAGTATTTT. Its protein is CASSSGLESTDTQYF.

The CDR3 region has the DNA TGTGCCAGCAGCCAAGGACAGGGACACACTGAAGCTTTCTTT. This gives the protein CASSQGQGHTEAFF. The rearrangement links TRBV7-9 to TRBJ1-1; 8 bases are shared with TRBD1. The J segment lost 3 bases and the V segment lost 5 bases, leaving 5 bases of the junction unmatched. Germline CDR1 is SEHNR and CDR2 is FQNEAQ (reference sequence). The CDR3 is 14 amino acids.

The rearrangement uses TRBV28 and TRBJ1-2; D is perhaps TRBD1 (5 bases). Trimming cost V 3 bases and J 8 bases, with 13 bases left between them. The CDR3 is 13 amino acids. Looked up from germline, CDR1 is MDHEN and CDR2 is SYDVKM. The CDR3 loop reads CASSFGPPGGYTF. In nucleotides, the CDR3 is TGTGCCAGCAGTTTTGGGCCCCCAGGGGGCTACACCTTC.

The CDR3 is CASSQGLAGGGDTQYF. In nucleotides, the CDR3 is TGTGCCAGCAGCCAGGGACTAGCGGGAGGGGGAGATACGCAGTATTTT. This chain joins TRBV7-3 and TRBJ2-3; 16 bases are a match to TRBD2. Germline-derived CDR1 and CDR2 are SGHTA and FQGTGA. The CDR3 is 16 residues long. The V gene end was trimmed by 5 bases and the J gene end by 5 bases; junction bases not matched to a gene: 4.

Only a few counts were recorded for this clone. The chain is built from TRBV19 and TRBJ2-5, with D possibly being TRBD1 (6 bases). The CDR3 runs to 14 residues. Trimming left V 5 bases short and J 2 bases short, with 12 bases between. CDR1 LNHDA and CDR2 SQIVND come from the germline V gene (reference sequence). CDR3 region: CASSLTTGQETQYF. CDR3 in DNA: TGTGCCAGTAGTCTCACGACAGGTCAAGAGACCCAGTACTTC.

The CDR3 DNA sequence: TGTGCCAGCAGTAAAAATCCAGCAGGAAGCTACAATGAGCAGTTCTTC. It specifies CASSKNPAGSYNEQFF. The chain employs TRBV9 and TRBJ2-1; D uncertain. This CDR3 is 16 amino acids long. Germline V CDR1 and CDR2: SGDLS, YYNGEE. V gave up 5 bases and J gave up 3 bases, with 18 bases separating them.

The rearrangement uses TRBV18 and TRBJ2-7, with TRBD1 matching 7 bases. Unmatched junction bases numbered 5, after V lost 4 bases and J lost 5 bases. This CDR3 region has 13 residues. CDR1 KGHSH and CDR2 LQKENI come from the germline V gene. The CDR3 region has the DNA TGTGCCAGCTCACGCGACAGGGACGACGAGCAGTACTTC. Encoded protein: CASSRDRDDEQYF. The complete variable domain, with remaining parts taken from reference TRBV18 and TRBJ2-7, reads NAGVMQNPRHLVRRRGQEARLRCSPMKGHSHVYWYRQLPEEGLKFMVYLQKENIIDESGMPKERFSAEFPKEGPSILRIQQVVRGDSAAYFCASSRDRDDEQYFGPGTRLTVT.

The V and J genes are TRBV7-8 and TRBJ2-3; 9 nucleotides line up with TRBD1. In germline, CDR1 is SGHVS, CDR2 FQNEAQ. The CDR3 consists of 16 residues. Germline trimming cut 0 bases from V and 3 bases from J; bases unmatched to any gene: 4. CDR3 coding DNA: TGTGCCAGCAGCTTAGCTTACAGGGGGCGTACAGATACGCAGTATTTT. Protein sequence: CASSLAYRGRTDTQYF.

The chain couples TRBV10-3 to TRBJ2-3; 8 bases agree with TRBD2. Germline V gives CDR1 ENHRY, CDR2 SYGVKD. Germline trimming cut 5 bases from V and 0 bases from J; bases unmatched to any gene: 4. This CDR3 comprises 15 residues. DNA for the CDR3: TGTGCCATCAGTCCGACTAGCGTGAGCACAGATACGCAGTATTTT. This codes for CAISPTSVSTDTQYF.

This chain connects TRBV6-1 to TRBJ1-5; perhaps TRBD1 as D (6 bases). The germline V gene encodes CDR1 MNHNS and CDR2 SASEGT. This CDR3 has 13 amino acids. The V end lost 11 bases, the J end lost 0 bases, and 11 bases lay between the germline ends. The DNA for the CDR3 is TGTGCCGGCGGACAGAATAGCAATCAGCCCCAGCATTTT. Translation: CAGGQNSNQPQHF.

This clone showed up just once. CDR3 protein: CASSPRTSGRGETQYF. In nucleotides, the CDR3 is TGTGCCAGCAGCCCCCGGACTAGCGGGAGGGGAGAGACCCAGTACTTC. This chain joins TRBV7-2 and TRBJ2-5; TRBD2 agrees at 15 bases. The ends lost 5 bases at V and 4 bases at J; junction bases unmatched: 5. The CDR3 sequence is 16 residues long. The germline V gene encodes CDR1 SGHTA and CDR2 FQGNSA.

J is TRBJ1-5 and V is TRBV28; 7 bases are shared with TRBD1. In germline, CDR1 is MDHEN, CDR2 SYDVKM. V shed 4 bases and J 6 bases; nucleotides not matched to a gene: 9. This CDR3 comprises 15 residues. CDR3 protein: CASSSRLTGFQPQHF. Written as DNA, the CDR3 is TGTGCCAGCAGTTCCCGGCTGACAGGGTTTCAGCCCCAGCATTTT. Looking up the rest from reference TRBV28 and TRBJ1-5 gives the full variable domain: DVKVTQSSRYLVKRTGEKVFLECVQDMDHENMFWYRQDPGLGLRLIYFSYDVKMKEKGDIPEGYSVSREKKERFSLILESASTNQTSMYLCASSSRLTGFQPQHFGDGTRLSIL.

V and J are TRBV7-9 and TRBJ2-5; TRBD2 matches at 10 bases. Germline CDR1 and CDR2: SEHNR and FQNEAQ (reference sequence). J gave up 5 bases and V 6 bases, and 6 bases lay outside the gene matches. This CDR3 spans 14 amino acids. The CDR3 loop reads CASRRLAGWETQYF. The CDR3 DNA is TGTGCCAGCAGGCGACTAGCGGGCTGGGAGACCCAGTACTTC.

V gene TRBV18 combines with J gene TRBJ2-3; no definite D call. V lost 6 bases to trimming and J lost 2 bases, with 6 bases between them. The CDR3 has 12 amino acids. The germline CDR1 and CDR2 sequences are KGHSH and LQKENI. CDR3 residues: CASSTFTDTQYF. DNA for the CDR3: TGTGCCAGCTCGACTTTCACAGATACGCAGTATTTT.

This chain links TRBV13 with TRBJ2-5, with 8 positions matching TRBD1. J was trimmed by 4 bases and V by 4 bases; bases with no gene match: 2. Germline V lookup: CDR1 PRHDT, CDR2 FYEKMQ (reference sequence). The CDR3 contains 13 residues. The CDR3 bases are TGTGCCAGCAGCTCAGGACAGGGAGAGACCCAGTACTTC. Translation gives CASSSGQGETQYF.

This rearrangement joins TRBV14 to TRBJ1-4; D might be TRBD1 (5 bases). V lost 0 bases to trimming and J lost 8 bases, with 13 bases between them. Per germline, CDR1 SGHDN and CDR2 FVKESK. The CDR3 length is 15 residues. In DNA, the CDR3 is TGTGCCAGCAGCCAAGATAGCCGACAGAAGGAAAAACTGTTTTTT. Its translation is CASSQDSRQKEKLFF.

The CDR3 nucleotides are TGCGCCAGCAGCCAAGCCACGACAGGGGGGAACACTGAAGCTTTCTTT. Its translation: CASSQATTGGNTEAFF. The chain recombines TRBV4-1 with TRBJ1-1; 9 bases are a match to TRBD1. V shed 1 base and J 1 base; nucleotides not matched to a gene: 4. Germline-derived CDR1 and CDR2 are MGHRA and YSYEKL. The CDR3 extends over 16 amino acids.

V gene TRBV27 combines with J gene TRBJ1-1; a possible D gene is TRBD1 (6 bases). This CDR3 has 18 amino acids. V was cut by 4 bases and J by 0 bases, with 21 bases left in between. CDR1 and CDR2 from the germline V gene are MNHEY and SMNVEV (reference sequence). The CDR3 loop is CASSSDLGQLLVNTEAFF. CDR3 in DNA: TGTGCCAGCAGTTCGGACCTGGGACAATTGCTTGTGAACACTGAAGCTTTCTTT.

In regard to this clone: The same CDR3 arises from other DNA sequences in this sample as well. V is TRBV6-5 and J is TRBJ1-6; 10 bases match TRBD1. This CDR3 is built from 15 residues. CDR1 and CDR2 from the germline V gene are MNHEY and SVGAGI. V trimming: 6 bases; J trimming: 13 bases; junction bases outside the gene matches: 12. In DNA form, the CDR3 reads TGTGCCAGCAGAATCGGGACAGGGGATTACTCCCCCCTCCACTTT. This encodes CASRIGTGDYSPLHF.